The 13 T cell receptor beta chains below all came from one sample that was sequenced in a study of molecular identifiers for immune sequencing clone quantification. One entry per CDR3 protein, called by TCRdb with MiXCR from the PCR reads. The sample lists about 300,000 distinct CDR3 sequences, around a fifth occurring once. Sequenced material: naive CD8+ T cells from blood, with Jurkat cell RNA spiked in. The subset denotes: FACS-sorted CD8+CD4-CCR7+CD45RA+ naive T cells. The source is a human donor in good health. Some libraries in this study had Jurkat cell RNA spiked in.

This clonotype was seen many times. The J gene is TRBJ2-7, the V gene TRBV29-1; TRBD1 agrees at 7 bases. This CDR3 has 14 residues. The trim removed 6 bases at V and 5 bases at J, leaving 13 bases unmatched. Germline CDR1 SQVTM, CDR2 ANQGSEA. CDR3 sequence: CSVTGTAGTDEQYF. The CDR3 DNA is TGCAGCGTAACAGGGACAGCCGGTACGGACGAGCAGTACTTC.

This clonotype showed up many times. The CDR3 region has the DNA TGTGCCAGCAGCCAATGGGACGGTGCCGCCGCGACCCAGTACTTC. Residues: CASSQWDGAAATQYF. The V and J genes are TRBV14 and TRBJ2-5, with D perhaps being TRBD1 or TRBD2 (5 bases each). CDR1 and CDR2 (germline): SGHDN, FVKESK. The CDR3 has 15 amino acids. V lost 2 bases and J lost 7, with 17 bases in between.

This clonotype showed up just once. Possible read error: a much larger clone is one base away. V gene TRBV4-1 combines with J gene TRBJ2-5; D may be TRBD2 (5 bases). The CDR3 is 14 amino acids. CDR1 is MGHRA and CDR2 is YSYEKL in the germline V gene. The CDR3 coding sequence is TGCGCCAGCGGCCAAGATTCGGGGTTAGAGACCCAGTACTTC. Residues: CASGQDSGLETQYF.

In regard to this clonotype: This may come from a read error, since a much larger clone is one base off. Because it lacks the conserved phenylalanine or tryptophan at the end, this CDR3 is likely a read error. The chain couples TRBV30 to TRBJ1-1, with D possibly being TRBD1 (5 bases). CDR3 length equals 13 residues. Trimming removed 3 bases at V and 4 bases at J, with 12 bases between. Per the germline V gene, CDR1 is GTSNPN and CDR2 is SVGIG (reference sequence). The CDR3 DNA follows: TGTGCCTGGAGAGCAGGGTTTAGCACTGAAGCTTTCCTT. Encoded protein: CAWRAGFSTEAFL.

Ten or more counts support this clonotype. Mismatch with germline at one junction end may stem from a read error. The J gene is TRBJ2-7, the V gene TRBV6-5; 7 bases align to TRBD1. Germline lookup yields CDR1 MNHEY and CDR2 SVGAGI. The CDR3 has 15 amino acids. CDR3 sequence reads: CTSTHSATGTYEQYF. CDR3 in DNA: TGTACCAGCACCCACTCGGCGACAGGGACCTACGAGCAGTACTTC.

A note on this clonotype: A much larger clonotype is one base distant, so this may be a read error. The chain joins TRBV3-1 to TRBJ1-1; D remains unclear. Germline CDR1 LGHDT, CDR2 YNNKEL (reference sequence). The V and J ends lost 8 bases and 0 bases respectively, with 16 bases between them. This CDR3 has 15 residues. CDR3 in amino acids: CASGRTQNMNTEAFF. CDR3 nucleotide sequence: TGTGCCAGCGGCCGAACACAGAACATGAACACTGAAGCTTTCTTT.

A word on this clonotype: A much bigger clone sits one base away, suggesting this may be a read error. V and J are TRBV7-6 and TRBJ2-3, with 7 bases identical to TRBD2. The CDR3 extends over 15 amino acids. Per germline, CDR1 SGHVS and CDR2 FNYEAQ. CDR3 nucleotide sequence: TGTGCCAGCGGCTTAGCGGGCGGGTTCACAGATACGCAGTATTTT. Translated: CASGLAGGFTDTQYF.

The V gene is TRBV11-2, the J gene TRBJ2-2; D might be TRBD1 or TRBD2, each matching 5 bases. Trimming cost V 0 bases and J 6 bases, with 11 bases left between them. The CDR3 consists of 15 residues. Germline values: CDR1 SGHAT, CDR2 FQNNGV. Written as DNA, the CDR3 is TGTGCCAGCAGCTTAGAGGTTATGGGGGCCGGGGAGCTGTTTTTT. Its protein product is CASSLEVMGAGELFF.

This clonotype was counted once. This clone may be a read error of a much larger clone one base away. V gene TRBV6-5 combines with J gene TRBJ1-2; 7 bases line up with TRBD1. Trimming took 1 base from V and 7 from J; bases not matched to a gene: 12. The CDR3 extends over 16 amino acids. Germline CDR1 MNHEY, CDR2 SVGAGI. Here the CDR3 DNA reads TGTGCCAGCAGTTACTTTACAGGGGATTCTGACTGTGGCTACACCTTC. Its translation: CASSYFTGDSDCGYTF.

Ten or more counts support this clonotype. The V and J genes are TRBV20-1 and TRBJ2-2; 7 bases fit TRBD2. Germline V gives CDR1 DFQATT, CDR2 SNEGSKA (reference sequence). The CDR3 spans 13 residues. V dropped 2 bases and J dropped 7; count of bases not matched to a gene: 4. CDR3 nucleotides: TGCAGTGCTAGACGGGGGGATGACGGGGAGCTGTTTTTT. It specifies CSARRGDDGELFF.

CDR3 nucleotide sequence: TGTGCCAGCAGTTTTAGCGGCCACTCTGGAAACACCATATATTTT. Its translation is CASSFSGHSGNTIYF. The chain couples TRBV12-3 or TRBV12-4 to TRBJ1-3; D uncertain. Between the trimmed V and J ends, which lost 3 bases and 0 bases, there was a span of 9 bases. This CDR3 spans 15 amino acids.

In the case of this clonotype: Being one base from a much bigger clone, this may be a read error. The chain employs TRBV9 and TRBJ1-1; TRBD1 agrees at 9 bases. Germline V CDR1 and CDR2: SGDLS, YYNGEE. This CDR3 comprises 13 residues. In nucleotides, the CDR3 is TGTGCCAGCAGCACAGGGGGCGGCACTGGAGCTTTCTTT. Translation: CASSTGGGTGAFF.

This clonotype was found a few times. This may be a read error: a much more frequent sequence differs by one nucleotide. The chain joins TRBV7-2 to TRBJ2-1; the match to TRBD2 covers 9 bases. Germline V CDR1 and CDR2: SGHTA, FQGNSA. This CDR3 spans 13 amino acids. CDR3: CASGLLSGSEQFF. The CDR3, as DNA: TGTGCCAGCGGCTTACTTAGCGGGAGTGAGCAGTTCTTC.